These 25 T cell receptor beta chains share one sample of origin, sequenced in a study of blood T cells in healthy people across ages. PCR was performed a second time for about 6 to 11 cycles using a sample-barcoded 5' primer and a J-beta primer mix. TCRdb re-called the 5' RACE reads through MiXCR, storing one row per CDR3 protein. The sample yields some 1.4 million distinct CDR3 sequences, roughly 45% seen once. The sequencing sample was made of blood. The receptors stem from a woman between 18 and 29 years old in good health.

CDR3 sequence (DNA): TGCGCCAGCAGCCAACCCCATGCCATTCCGGATGAGCAGTTCTTC. Translation gives CASSQPHAIPDEQFF. The chain carries TRBV4-1 and TRBJ2-1; D not certain. The CDR3 spans 15 residues. Trimming pared 2 bases from V and 8 bases from J, leaving 16 bases between. The germline V gene has CDR1 MGHRA and CDR2 YSYEKL.

This chain joins TRBV2 and TRBJ1-2; D call uncertain. The CDR3 contains 14 residues. The germline gives CDR1 SNHLY, CDR2 FYNNEI. V gave up 0 bases and J gave up 7 bases, with 12 bases separating them. DNA of the CDR3: TGTGCCAGCAGTGAAGCCTATAGGGTGGGTGGCTACACCTTC. It is translated as CASSEAYRVGGYTF.

The CDR3 DNA sequence: TGCAGCGCTCCTAGACAGAACTCTGGGGCCAACGTCCTGACTTTC. Amino acid sequence: CSAPRQNSGANVLTF. The chain employs TRBV29-1 and TRBJ2-6; the D gene is possibly TRBD1 (5 bases). Germline CDR1 SQVTM, CDR2 ANQGSEA. The CDR3 spans 15 residues. The V and J ends lost 7 bases and 0 bases respectively, with 13 bases between them.

This clonotype turned up a few times. This chain's CDR3 is CASSPGLEVFEQYF. CDR3 DNA sequence: TGTGCCAGCAGCCCGGGACTAGAGGTATTCGAGCAGTACTTC. The chain uses TRBV7-2 and TRBJ2-7, with 8 bases aligning to TRBD2. Germline assignment: CDR1 SGHTA and CDR2 FQGNSA. With 5 bases clipped from V and 6 bases from J, the junction kept 9 bases outside the gene matches. The CDR3 covers 14 residues.

The genes are TRBV9 and TRBJ2-1, with D perhaps TRBD2 (5 bases). Germline CDR1 reads SGDLS; CDR2 reads YYNGEE. Trimming removed 1 base at V and 6 bases at J, with 11 bases between. The CDR3 totals 14 residues. The CDR3 is CASSVRVAPNEQFF. As DNA, the CDR3 is TGTGCCAGCAGCGTAAGGGTAGCGCCCAATGAGCAGTTCTTC.

This sequence joins TRBV6-2 or TRBV6-3 and TRBJ2-7; TRBD2 aligns across 16 bases. V trimming: 7 bases; J trimming: 4 bases; junction bases outside the gene matches: 7. The CDR3 is 16 residues long. CDR1 and CDR2 (germline): MNHEY, SVGEGT. DNA of the CDR3: TGTGCCAGCACCGGGACTAGCGGGGGGGCCATATACGAGCAGTACTTC. It specifies CASTGTSGGAIYEQYF.

The chain uses TRBV5-1 and TRBJ2-1; perhaps TRBD2 as D (5 bases). V lost 3 bases, J lost 1 base, and 17 bases lay in between. The CDR3 extends over 17 amino acids. CDR1 and CDR2 from the germline V gene are SGHRS and YFSETQ. CDR3 amino acids: CASSSPFEAESYNEQFF. The CDR3 region has the DNA TGCGCCAGCAGCTCGCCCTTCGAAGCGGAATCCTACAATGAGCAGTTCTTC.

This clonotype has a handful of counts. The chain links TRBV21-1 to TRBJ2-3. TRBV21-1 is a pseudogene segment. There are 15 residues in the CDR3. Here the CDR3 DNA reads TGTGCCAGCAGCAAACCCAGCCCTAGCACGGATACGCAGTATTTT. As protein: CASSKPSPSTDTQYF.

This clonotype was seen at least ten times. The J gene is TRBJ2-3, the V gene TRBV5-1; TRBD2 is a possible D gene (5 bases). Germline lookup yields CDR1 SGHRS and CDR2 YFSETQ. The ends were cut back, 4 bases at V and 5 bases at J, with 11 bases in the middle. The CDR3 runs to 13 residues. The CDR3 loop reads CASSLRAGDTQYF. Here the CDR3 DNA reads TGCGCCAGCAGCCTGCGGGCGGGAGATACGCAGTATTTT.

This chain connects TRBV7-2 to TRBJ2-3, with 9 bases fitting TRBD2. The CDR3 sequence is 15 residues long. V shed 5 bases and J 2 bases; nucleotides not matched to a gene: 5. The V gene's germline CDR1 is SGHTA and CDR2 FQGNSA. CDR3 sequence reads: CASSPVAGVTDTQYF. The CDR3 region has the DNA TGTGCCAGCAGCCCCGTAGCGGGGGTCACAGATACGCAGTATTTT.

CDR3 nucleotides: TGTGCCAGCAGTGAAGCGGGGAATAATTCACCCCTCCACTTT. Translated: CASSEAGNNSPLHF. This chain connects TRBV6-1 to TRBJ1-6, with D unresolved. From germline, CDR1 is MNHNS and CDR2 SASEGT. V was trimmed by 0 bases and J by 5 bases, leaving 5 bases between them. This CDR3 comprises 14 residues.

The chain joins TRBV7-2 to TRBJ1-1; no firm D call. Germline V gene lookup returns CDR1 SGHTA and CDR2 FQGNSA. The CDR3 is made up of 12 amino acids. Trimming shortened V by 5 bases and J by 7 bases, and 11 bases separated the two germline ends. As DNA, the CDR3 is TGTGCCAGCAGCGGATCGACACTTGAAGCTTTCTTT. Translating gives CASSGSTLEAFF.

The rearrangement uses TRBV6-6 and TRBJ2-3; D remains ambiguous. CDR3 length: 13 residues. V was trimmed by 6 bases and J by 7 bases, leaving 14 bases between them. Germline CDR1 MNHNY, CDR2 SVGAGI (reference sequence). The CDR3 nucleotides are TGTGCCAGCAGGAACTCGAGAACCTATACGCAGTATTTT. It specifies CASRNSRTYTQYF.

Turning to this clonotype: With a much larger clone just one base away, this may be a read error. The V call is TRBV4-1, the J call TRBJ2-5; D tentatively fits TRBD1 or TRBD2 (5 bases each). The CDR3 length is 15 residues. The germline gives CDR1 MGHRA, CDR2 YSYEKL. Deletions cut 4 bases from V and 11 bases from J, with 23 bases between. This CDR3 reads CASSPPGRGYDEQYF. The CDR3 nucleotides are TGCGCCAGCAGCCCTCCGGGACGGGGCTACGATGAGCAGTACTTC.

The chain is built from TRBV2 and TRBJ1-5; 7 bases align to TRBD1. The length of the CDR3 is 14 residues. V gave up 7 bases and J gave up 4 bases; unmatched junction bases: 7. Germline V gene sequence: CDR1 SNHLY, CDR2 FYNNEI. CDR3 nucleotide sequence: TGTGCCAGCAACCGGGACAGCATTAATCAGCCCCAGCATTTT. Amino acids: CASNRDSINQPQHF.

The chain recombines TRBV6-1 with TRBJ2-7, with 11 bases aligning to TRBD2. Trimming at V came to 6 bases and at J to 4 bases, leaving 8 bases not matched to a gene. This CDR3 comprises 15 residues. Germline CDR1 and CDR2: MNHNS and SASEGT. CDR3 residues: CASSVLAGEGYEQYF. CDR3 bases: TGTGCCAGCAGCGTACTAGCGGGAGAGGGGTACGAGCAGTACTTC.

This clonotype occurred a few times. This rearrangement joins TRBV20-1 to TRBJ2-7; 15 bases fit TRBD2. The CDR3 length is 15 residues. Germline assignment: CDR1 DFQATT and CDR2 SNEGSKA (reference sequence). V trimming: 5 bases; J trimming: 4 bases; junction bases outside the gene matches: 6. The CDR3 DNA reads TGCAGTGCTCCTGGGACTAGCGGGAGGAGGTACGAGCAGTACTTC. Translation gives CSAPGTSGRRYEQYF.

This sequence joins TRBV7-9 and TRBJ1-4; tentatively, D is TRBD1 (6 bases). Germline V CDR1 and CDR2: SEHNR, FQNEAQ (reference sequence). Trimming removed 1 base at V and 8 bases at J, with 11 bases between. The CDR3 covers 14 residues. In DNA form, the CDR3 reads TGTGCCAGCAGCTTAGGGGCCACAGGGGAAAAACTGTTTTTT. Its protein is CASSLGATGEKLFF.

This clonotype was recorded a few times. The V gene is TRBV10-3, the J gene TRBJ2-5; D unclear. Germline V gene data show CDR1 as ENHRY and CDR2 as SYGVKD. V was trimmed by 0 bases and J by 2 bases, leaving 13 bases between them. The CDR3 has 16 residues. CDR3 nucleotide sequence: TGTGCCATCAGTGAGTCGTCTCCTAGTACTCAAGAGACCCAGTACTTC. It is translated as CAISESSPSTQETQYF.

V usage is TRBV5-1 and J usage is TRBJ2-1; 10 bases match TRBD2. After removal of 4 bases from V and 7 bases from J, the junction contained 8 bases not matched to a gene. This CDR3 is 15 amino acids long. Germline V lookup: CDR1 SGHRS, CDR2 YFSETQ. The DNA of the CDR3 is TGCGCCAGCAGCCCTTTAGCGGGAGGAGAGAATGAGCAGTTCTTC. Residues: CASSPLAGGENEQFF. The full variable domain, with the rest looked up from reference TRBV5-1 and TRBJ2-1, is KAGVTQTPRYLIKTRGQQVTLSCSPISGHRSVSWYQQTPGQGLQFLFEYFSETQRNKGNFPGRFSGRQFSNSRSEMNVSTLELGDSALYLCASSPLAGGENEQFFGPGTRLTVL.

This clonotype occurred many times. V gene TRBV5-1 combines with J gene TRBJ2-5; D unresolved. CDR1 and CDR2 (germline): SGHRS, YFSETQ. Trimming removed 1 base from V and 7 bases from J, with 14 bases in between. The CDR3 is 14 residues long. This chain's CDR3 is CASSLTTGPGTQYF. In DNA form, the CDR3 reads TGCGCCAGCAGCTTGACGACCGGACCAGGGACCCAGTACTTC. The variable domain in full, with the rest retrieved from reference TRBV5-1 and TRBJ2-5, is KAGVTQTPRYLIKTRGQQVTLSCSPISGHRSVSWYQQTPGQGLQFLFEYFSETQRNKGNFPGRFSGRQFSNSRSEMNVSTLELGDSALYLCASSLTTGPGTQYFGPGTRLLVL.

Note on this clonotype: A much larger clone differs by one base, so this may be a read error. The chain joins TRBV6-5 to TRBJ1-5; D not resolved. CDR3 size: 13 residues. CDR1 and CDR2 from the germline V gene are MNHEY and SVGAGI. The chain's CDR3 is CASSDSDNQPQHF. CDR3 in DNA: TGTGCCAGCAGTGACTCGGATAATCAGCCCCAGCATTTT.

This clonotype has more than one count but fewer than ten. The CDR3 reads CSAPRQGEVWGYTF. Written as DNA, the CDR3 is TGCAGTGCTCCTAGACAGGGGGAGGTTTGGGGCTACACCTTC. The chain has TRBV20-1 and TRBJ1-2; 9 nucleotides line up with TRBD1. CDR3 size: 14 residues. Germline values: CDR1 DFQATT, CDR2 SNEGSKA (reference sequence). V was clipped by 5 bases and J by 8 bases; unmatched bases: 12.

This clonotype was picked up a small number of times. In DNA form, the CDR3 reads TGTGCCAGCAGTTTCGACCTCCTCCAAGAGACCCAGTACTTC. Translated: CASSFDLLQETQYF. This chain uses TRBV12-3 or TRBV12-4 with TRBJ2-5; no definite D call. The V gene lost 3 bases and the J gene lost 1 base, with 9 bases spanning the gap. This CDR3 has 14 amino acids.

The V call is TRBV7-9, the J call TRBJ2-3, with a tentative D call TRBD1 (5 bases). Trimming removed 7 bases from V and 3 bases from J, with 14 bases in between. The germline V gene has CDR1 SEHNR and CDR2 FQNEAQ (reference sequence). The CDR3 runs to 14 residues. The CDR3 protein is CASTLKGVTDTQYF. The CDR3 bases are TGTGCCAGCACACTTAAAGGGGTAACAGATACGCAGTATTTT.